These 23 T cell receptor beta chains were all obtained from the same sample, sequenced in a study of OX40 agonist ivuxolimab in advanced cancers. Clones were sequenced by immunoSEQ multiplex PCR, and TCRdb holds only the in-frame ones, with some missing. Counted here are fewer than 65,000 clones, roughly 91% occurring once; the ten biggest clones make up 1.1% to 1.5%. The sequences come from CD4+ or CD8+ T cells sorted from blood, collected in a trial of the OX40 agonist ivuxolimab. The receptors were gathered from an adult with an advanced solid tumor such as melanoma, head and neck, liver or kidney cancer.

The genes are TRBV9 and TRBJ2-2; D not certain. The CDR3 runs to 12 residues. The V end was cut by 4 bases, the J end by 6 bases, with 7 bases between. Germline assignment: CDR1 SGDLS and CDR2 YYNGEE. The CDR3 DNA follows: TGTGCCAGCAGCCCCCGCCCCGGGGAGCTGTTTTTT. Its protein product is CASSPRPGELFF. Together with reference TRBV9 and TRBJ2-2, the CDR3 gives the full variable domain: DSGVTQTPKHLITATGQRVTLRCSPRSGDLSVYWYQQSLDQGLQFLIQYYNGEERAKGNILERFSAQQFPDLHSELNLSSLELGDSALYFCASSPRPGELFFGEGSRLTVL.

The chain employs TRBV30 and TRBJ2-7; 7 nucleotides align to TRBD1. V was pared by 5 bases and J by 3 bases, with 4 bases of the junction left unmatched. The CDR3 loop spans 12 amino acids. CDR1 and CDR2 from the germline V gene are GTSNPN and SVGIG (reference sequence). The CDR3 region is CAWGGQNYEQYF. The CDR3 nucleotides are TGTGCCTGGGGGGGACAGAACTACGAGCAGTACTTC.

The CDR3 nucleotides read TGTGCCAGCAGCTTAGCGCGCAGGGGAGGAAACACCATATATTTT. Translated: CASSLARRGGNTIYF. This chain links TRBV7-8 with TRBJ1-3; perhaps TRBD1 as D (6 bases). V was trimmed by 0 bases and J by 4 bases, leaving 10 bases between them. This CDR3 comprises 15 residues. The germline gives CDR1 SGHVS, CDR2 FQNEAQ.

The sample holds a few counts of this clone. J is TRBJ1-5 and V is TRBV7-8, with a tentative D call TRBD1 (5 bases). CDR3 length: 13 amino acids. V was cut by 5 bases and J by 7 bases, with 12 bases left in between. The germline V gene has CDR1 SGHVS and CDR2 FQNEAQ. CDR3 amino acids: CASSAGGKQPQHF. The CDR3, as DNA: TGTGCCAGCAGCGCCGGGGGGAAACAGCCCCAGCATTTT. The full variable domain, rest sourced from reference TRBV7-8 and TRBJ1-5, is GAGVSQSPRYKVAKRGQDVALRCDPISGHVSLFWYQQALGQGPEFLTYFQNEAQLDKSGLPSDRFFAERPEGSVSTLKIQRTQQEDSAVYLCASSAGGKQPQHFGDGTRLSIL.

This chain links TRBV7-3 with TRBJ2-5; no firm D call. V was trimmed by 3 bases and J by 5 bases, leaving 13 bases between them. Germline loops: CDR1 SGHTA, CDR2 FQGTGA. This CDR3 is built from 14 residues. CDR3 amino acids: CASSFLGAGETQYF. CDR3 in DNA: TGTGCCAGCAGCTTCCTAGGAGCTGGGGAGACCCAGTACTTC.

The CDR3 nucleotides are TGTGCCAGCAGCTTTAAGGGGGCCTCTTTTGGCTACACCTTC. Translated, it gives CASSFKGASFGYTF. The chain couples TRBV5-4 to TRBJ1-2; 7 bases map to TRBD1. This CDR3 is 14 amino acids long. V gave up 2 bases and J gave up 7 bases; unmatched junction bases: 8. Germline V CDR1 and CDR2: SGHNT, YYREEE (reference sequence).

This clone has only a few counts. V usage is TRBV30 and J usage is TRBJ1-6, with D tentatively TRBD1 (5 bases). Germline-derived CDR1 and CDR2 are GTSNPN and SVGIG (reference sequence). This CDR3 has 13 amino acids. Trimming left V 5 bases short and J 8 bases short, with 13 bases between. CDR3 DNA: TGTGCCTGGGGCGGGACCTGGGATTCACCCCTCCACTTT. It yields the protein CAWGGTWDSPLHF.

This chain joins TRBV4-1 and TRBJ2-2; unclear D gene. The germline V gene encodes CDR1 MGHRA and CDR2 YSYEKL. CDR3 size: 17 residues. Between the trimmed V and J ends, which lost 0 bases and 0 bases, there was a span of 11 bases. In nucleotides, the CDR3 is TGCGCCAGCAGCCAAGAAGCCGGTCCTGCGAACACCGGGGAGCTGTTTTTT. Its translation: CASSQEAGPANTGELFF.

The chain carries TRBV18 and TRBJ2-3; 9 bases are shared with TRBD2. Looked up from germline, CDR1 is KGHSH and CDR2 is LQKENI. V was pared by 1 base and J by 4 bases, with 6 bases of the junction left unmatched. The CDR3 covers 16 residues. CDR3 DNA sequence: TGTGCCAGCTCACCACAGGGACTAGCTCTGTCAGATACGCAGTATTTT. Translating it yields CASSPQGLALSDTQYF.

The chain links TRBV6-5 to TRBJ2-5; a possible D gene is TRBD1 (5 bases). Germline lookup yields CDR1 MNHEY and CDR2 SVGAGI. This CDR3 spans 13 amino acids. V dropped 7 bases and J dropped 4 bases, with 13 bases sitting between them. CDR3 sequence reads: CASTSPQGETQYF. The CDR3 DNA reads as TGTGCCAGCACCTCCCCCCAGGGAGAGACCCAGTACTTC.

DNA for the CDR3: TGTGCCAGTAGTGGTCCTAGGCAGCCCCAGCATTTT. This gives the protein CASSGPRQPQHF. The chain couples TRBV19 to TRBJ1-5, with D uncertain. The germline V and J ends were trimmed by 5 bases and 7 bases, with 9 bases remaining between them. Germline V CDR1 and CDR2: LNHDA, SQIVND (reference sequence). The CDR3 loop spans 12 amino acids.

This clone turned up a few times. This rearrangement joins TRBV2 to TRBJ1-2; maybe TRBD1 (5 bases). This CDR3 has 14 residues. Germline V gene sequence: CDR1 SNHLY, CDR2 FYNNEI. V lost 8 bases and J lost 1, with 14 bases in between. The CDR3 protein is CASSRGDLNYGYTF. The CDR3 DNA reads TGTGCCAGCTCCCGAGGGGACCTTAACTATGGCTACACCTTC.

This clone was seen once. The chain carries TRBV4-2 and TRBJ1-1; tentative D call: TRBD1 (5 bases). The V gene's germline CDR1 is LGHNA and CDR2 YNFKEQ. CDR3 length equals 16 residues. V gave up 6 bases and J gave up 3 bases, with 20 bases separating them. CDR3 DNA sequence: TGTGCCAGCAGACCCCCCATGGCCGGGGCGGACACTGAAGCTTTCTTT. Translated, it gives CASRPPMAGADTEAFF.

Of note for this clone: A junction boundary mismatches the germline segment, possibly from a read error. This CDR3 is CASSSTGGGETQYF. CDR3 sequence (DNA): TGTGCTAGCAGCTCGACTGGGGGGGGAGAGACCCAGTACTTC. This chain uses TRBV7-7 with TRBJ2-5; 7 bases line up with TRBD2. The CDR3 extends over 14 amino acids. Looked up from germline, CDR1 is SSHAT and CDR2 is FNYEAQ (reference sequence).

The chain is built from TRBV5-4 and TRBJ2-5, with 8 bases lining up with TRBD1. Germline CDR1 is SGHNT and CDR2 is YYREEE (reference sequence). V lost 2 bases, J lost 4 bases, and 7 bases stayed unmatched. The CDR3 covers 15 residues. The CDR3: CASSFDPGGIETQYF. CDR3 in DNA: TGTGCCAGCAGCTTTGATCCAGGGGGCATAGAGACCCAGTACTTC.

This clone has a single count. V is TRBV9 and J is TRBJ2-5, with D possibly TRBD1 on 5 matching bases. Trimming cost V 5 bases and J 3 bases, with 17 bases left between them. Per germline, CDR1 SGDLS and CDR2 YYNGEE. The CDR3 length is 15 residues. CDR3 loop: CASSRSQGGEETQYF. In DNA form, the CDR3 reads TGTGCCAGCAGTCGTAGTCAGGGCGGCGAAGAGACCCAGTACTTC. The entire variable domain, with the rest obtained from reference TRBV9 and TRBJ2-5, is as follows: DSGVTQTPKHLITATGQRVTLRCSPRSGDLSVYWYQQSLDQGLQFLIQYYNGEERAKGNILERFSAQQFPDLHSELNLSSLELGDSALYFCASSRSQGGEETQYFGPGTRLLVL.

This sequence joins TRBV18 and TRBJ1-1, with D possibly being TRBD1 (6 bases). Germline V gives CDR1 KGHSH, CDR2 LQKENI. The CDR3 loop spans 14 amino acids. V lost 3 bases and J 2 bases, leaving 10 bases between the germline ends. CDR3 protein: CASSPRGRNTEAFF. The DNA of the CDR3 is TGTGCCAGCTCACCGCGGGGGCGAAACACTGAAGCTTTCTTT.

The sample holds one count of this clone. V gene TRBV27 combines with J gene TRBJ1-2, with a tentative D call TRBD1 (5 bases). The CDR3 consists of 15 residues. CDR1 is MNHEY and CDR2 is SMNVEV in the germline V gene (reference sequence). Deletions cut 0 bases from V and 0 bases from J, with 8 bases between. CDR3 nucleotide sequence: TGTGCCAGCAGTTTATCCGGGGGTGCTAACTATGGCTACACCTTC. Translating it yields CASSLSGGANYGYTF.

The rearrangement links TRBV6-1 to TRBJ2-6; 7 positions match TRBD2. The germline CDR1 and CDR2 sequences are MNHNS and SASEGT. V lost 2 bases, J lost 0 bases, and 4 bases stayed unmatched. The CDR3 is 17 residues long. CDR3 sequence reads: CASSEKGGSSGANVLTF. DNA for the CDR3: TGTGCCAGCAGTGAAAAGGGCGGGAGCTCTGGGGCCAACGTCCTGACTTTC.

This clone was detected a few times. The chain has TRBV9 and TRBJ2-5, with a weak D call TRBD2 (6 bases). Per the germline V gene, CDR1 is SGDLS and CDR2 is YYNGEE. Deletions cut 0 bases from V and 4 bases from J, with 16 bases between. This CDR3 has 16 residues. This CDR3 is CASSVEGRGGSETQYF. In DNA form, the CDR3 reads TGTGCCAGCAGCGTAGAAGGACGCGGAGGGTCAGAGACCCAGTACTTC.

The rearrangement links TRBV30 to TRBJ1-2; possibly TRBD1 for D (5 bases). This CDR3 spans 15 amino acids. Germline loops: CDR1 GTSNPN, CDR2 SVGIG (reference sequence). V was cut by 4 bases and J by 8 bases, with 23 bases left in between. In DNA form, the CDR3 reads TGTGCCTGGACCCTCCGAAAACAGGTGCGCTACGGCTACACCTTC. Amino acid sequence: CAWTLRKQVRYGYTF.

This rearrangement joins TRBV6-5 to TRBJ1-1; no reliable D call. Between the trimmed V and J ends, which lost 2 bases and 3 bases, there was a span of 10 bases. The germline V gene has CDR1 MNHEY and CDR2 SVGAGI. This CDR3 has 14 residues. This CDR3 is CASSYEGRDTEAFF. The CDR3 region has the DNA TGTGCCAGCAGTTACGAGGGAAGAGACACTGAAGCTTTCTTT.

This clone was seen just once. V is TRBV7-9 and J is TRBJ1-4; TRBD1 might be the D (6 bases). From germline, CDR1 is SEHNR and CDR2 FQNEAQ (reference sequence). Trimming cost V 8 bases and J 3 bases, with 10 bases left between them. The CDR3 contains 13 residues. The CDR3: CASLGQPNEKLFF. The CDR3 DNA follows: TGTGCCAGCTTAGGACAGCCTAATGAAAAACTGTTTTTT.